A selection of T cell receptor beta chains follows, all from one sample in a study of shared clonotypes between healthy human individuals. The assay was immunoSEQ multiplex PCR, and TCRdb's table has in-frame clones only and misses some. This table holds some 600,000 clones, around 96% found once. The sample was naive CD8+ T cells sorted from blood. These receptors were collected from a woman aged 25 to 39 in good health. Each CDR3 is given with its conserved first and last residue. A D gene is named only where the DNA matches it firmly. Expanded clones are given a class, and other clones once, few, many or no size at all.

v_gene	j_gene	abundance	d_gene	CDR3nt	CDR3aa
TRBV29-1	TRBJ1-1	-	TRBD1	TGCAGCGTTGAAGATACAAGGGACAGGGAAGCTTTCTTT	CSVEDTRDREAFF
TRBV4-1	TRBJ1-5	-	TRBD1	TGCGCCAGCAGCCATAAAACGATCCGGGACAGGGGGCATCAGCCCCAGCATTTT	CASSHKTIRDRGHQPQHF
TRBV27	TRBJ1-5	-	-	TGTGCCAGCAGTCCACGGGATAGCAATCAGCCCCAGCATTTT	CASSPRDSNQPQHF
TRBV27	TRBJ2-1	-	-	TGTGCCAGCAGTTTACGGCAGGGCTCCTACAATGAGCAGTTCTTC	CASSLRQGSYNEQFF
TRBV28	TRBJ2-5	-	-	TGTGCCGTCGAACGGCCGGGAAAGACCCAGTACTTC	CAVERPGKTQYF
TRBV6-1	TRBJ2-7	-	-	TGTGCCAGCAGTGAGGGCAGCTCTTGGGGTTACGAGCAGTACTTC	CASSEGSSWGYEQYF
TRBV7-9	TRBJ2-2	-	-	TGTGCCAGCAGCCCGTGGGGACCGAACACCGGGGAGCTGTTTTTT	CASSPWGPNTGELFF
TRBV28	TRBJ1-1	-	TRBD1	TGTGCCAGCAGTCGACAGGGGTTTCTCACTGAAGCTTTCTTT	CASSRQGFLTEAFF
TRBV19	TRBJ2-7	-	TRBD2	TGTGCCAGTAGTATGGGACTAGCGGGTAACTACGAGCAGTACTTC	CASSMGLAGNYEQYF
TRBV6-1	TRBJ1-5	-	-	TGTGCCAGCAGTTGGCCCCAGCATTTT	CASSWPQHF
TRBV27	TRBJ1-3	few	-	TGTGCCAGCAGTCAAGGGTACTCTGGAAACACCATATATTTT	CASSQGYSGNTIYF
TRBV6-5	TRBJ2-7	-	-	TGTGCCAGCAGTTACCGAACGAACCCCTACGAGCAGTACTTC	CASSYRTNPYEQYF
TRBV9	TRBJ2-5	-	-	TGTGCCAGCAGCGTAGGTGTCCCTCCGTCAGAGACCCAGTACTTC	CASSVGVPPSETQYF
TRBV2	TRBJ2-4	-	-	TGTGCCAGCAGTGCCCCAGCGGAGTGGAGAAACATTCAGTACTTC	CASSAPAEWRNIQYF
TRBV30	TRBJ2-7	-	-	TGTGCCTGGAGCCCGACAGGGACTCCCTACGAGCAGTACTTC	CAWSPTGTPYEQYF
TRBV19	TRBJ1-5	-	-	TGTGCCAGTAGCTTCGGACAGATTCGGGCTTATAGCAATCAGCCCCAGCATTTT	CASSFGQIRAYSNQPQHF
TRBV27	TRBJ1-1	-	-	TGTGCCAGCGGCCTGGGGGGGCACACTGAAGCTTTCTTT	CASGLGGHTEAFF
TRBV28	TRBJ1-3	-	-	TGTGCCAGCAGTCCCCCGGCGATCTCTGGAAACACCATATATTTT	CASSPPAISGNTIYF
TRBV27	TRBJ2-7	-	-	TGTGCCAGCAGTTCTGGGACCCGGTCGTCCTACGAGCAGTACTTC	CASSSGTRSSYEQYF
TRBV18	TRBJ2-2	-	-	TGTGCCAGCTCACCTCCTAGCCCGAACACCGGGGAGCTGTTTTTT	CASSPPSPNTGELFF
TRBV7-9	TRBJ2-1	-	TRBD2	TGTGCCAGCAGCTTAGTGCTAGCGGAGTTTTACAATGAGCAGTTCTTC	CASSLVLAEFYNEQFF
TRBV7-9	TRBJ2-7	-	TRBD2	TGTGCCAGCAGCTTAGGACTAGCGGGATCCGATTTGGGCTACGAGCAGTACTTC	CASSLGLAGSDLGYEQYF
TRBV9	TRBJ2-7	once	-	TGTGCCAGCAGCGCCCTGGCGGGGAGGAGCGAGCAGTACTTC	CASSALAGRSEQYF
TRBV30	TRBJ2-7	-	TRBD2	TGTGCTTCCCGGACTAGCGGGAGCTACGAGCAGTACTTC	CASRTSGSYEQYF
TRBV19	TRBJ1-4	-	-	TGTGCCAGTAGCGACGGGGGAATTCGTGAAAAACTGTTTTTT	CASSDGGIREKLFF
TRBV27	TRBJ2-7	-	TRBD2	TGTGCCAGCAGTCCTGGGACTAGCGGGAATTACGAGCAGTACTTC	CASSPGTSGNYEQYF
TRBV7-9	TRBJ2-2	-	-	TGTGCCAGCAGCCCACGGTCTGGGGGCACAAACACCGGGGAGCTGTTTTTT	CASSPRSGGTNTGELFF
TRBV13	TRBJ1-5	-	-	TGTGCCAGCAGCTTGGGGCAGGGGAGTCAGCCCCAGCATTTT	CASSLGQGSQPQHF
TRBV27	TRBJ2-2	-	TRBD2	TGTGCCAGCAGTGACCGACTAGCGGGAGTGGGGAACACCGGGGAGCTGTTTTTT	CASSDRLAGVGNTGELFF
TRBV7-8	TRBJ2-7	-	-	TGTGCCAGCAGCATCGGACAGCTCTACGAGCAGTACTTC	CASSIGQLYEQYF
TRBV25-1	TRBJ2-7	-	-	TGTGCCAGCAGTGAATTGCAGGGTCCGTCCTACGAGCAGTACTTC	CASSELQGPSYEQYF
TRBV6-5	TRBJ1-6	-	-	TGTGCCAGCAGGCTGGACGGGGGCAATTCACCCCTCCACTTT	CASRLDGGNSPLHF
TRBV2	TRBJ1-5	-	-	TGTGCCAGCAGTGAAGCTGGAGGGCGCAATCAGCCCCAGCATTTT	CASSEAGGRNQPQHF